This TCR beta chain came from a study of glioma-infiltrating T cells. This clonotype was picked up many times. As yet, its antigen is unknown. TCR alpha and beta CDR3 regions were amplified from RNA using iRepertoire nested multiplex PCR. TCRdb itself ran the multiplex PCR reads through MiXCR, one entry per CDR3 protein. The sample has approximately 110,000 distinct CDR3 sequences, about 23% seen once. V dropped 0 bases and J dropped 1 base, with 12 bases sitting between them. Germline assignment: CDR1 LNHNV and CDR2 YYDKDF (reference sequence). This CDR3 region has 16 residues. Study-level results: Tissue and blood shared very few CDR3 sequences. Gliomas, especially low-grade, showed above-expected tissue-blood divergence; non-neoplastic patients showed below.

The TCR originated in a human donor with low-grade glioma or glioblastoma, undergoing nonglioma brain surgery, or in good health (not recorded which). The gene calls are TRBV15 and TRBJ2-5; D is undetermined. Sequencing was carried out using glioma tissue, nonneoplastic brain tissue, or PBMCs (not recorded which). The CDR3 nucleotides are TGTGCCACCAGCAGAGATTCCCCGGTCCTCCAAGAGACCCAGTACTTC. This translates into CATSRDSPVLQETQYF.